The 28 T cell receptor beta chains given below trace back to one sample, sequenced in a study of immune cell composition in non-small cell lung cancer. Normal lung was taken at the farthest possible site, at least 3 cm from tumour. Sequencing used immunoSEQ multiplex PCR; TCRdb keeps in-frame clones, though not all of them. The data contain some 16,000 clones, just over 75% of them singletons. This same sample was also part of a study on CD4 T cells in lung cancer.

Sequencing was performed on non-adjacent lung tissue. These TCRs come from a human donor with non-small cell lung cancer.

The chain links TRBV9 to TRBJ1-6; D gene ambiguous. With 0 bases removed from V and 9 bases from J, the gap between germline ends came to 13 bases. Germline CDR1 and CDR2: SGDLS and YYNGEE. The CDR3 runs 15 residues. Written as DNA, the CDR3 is TGTGCCAGCAGCGTAGTAGGCCAAAAGGGTTCACCCCTCCACTTT. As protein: CASSVVGQKGSPLHF. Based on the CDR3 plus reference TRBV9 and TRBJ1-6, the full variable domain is DSGVTQTPKHLITATGQRVTLRCSPRSGDLSVYWYQQSLDQGLQFLIQYYNGEERAKGNILERFSAQQFPDLHSELNLSSLELGDSALYFCASSVVGQKGSPLHFGNGTRLTVT.

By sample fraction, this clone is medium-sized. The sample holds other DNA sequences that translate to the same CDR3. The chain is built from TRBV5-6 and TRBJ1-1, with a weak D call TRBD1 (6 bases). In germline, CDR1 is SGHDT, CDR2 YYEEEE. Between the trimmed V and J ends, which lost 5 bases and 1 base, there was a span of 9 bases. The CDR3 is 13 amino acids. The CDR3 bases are TGTGCCAGCAGGGGGACAAGGAACACTGAAGCTTTCTTT. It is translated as CASRGTRNTEAFF.

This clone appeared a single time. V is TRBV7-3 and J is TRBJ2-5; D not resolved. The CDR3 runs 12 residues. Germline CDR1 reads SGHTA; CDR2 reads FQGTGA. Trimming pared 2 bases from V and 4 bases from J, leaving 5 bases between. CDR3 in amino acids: CASSLVPETQYF. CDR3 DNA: TGTGCCAGCAGCTTAGTTCCAGAGACCCAGTACTTC.

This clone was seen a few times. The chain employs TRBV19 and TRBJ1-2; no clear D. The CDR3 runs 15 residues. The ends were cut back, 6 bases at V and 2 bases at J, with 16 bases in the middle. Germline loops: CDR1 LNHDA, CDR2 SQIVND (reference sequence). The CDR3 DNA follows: TGTGCCAGTAGACCCCTACTGGGCATCAACTATGGCTACACCTTC. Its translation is CASRPLLGINYGYTF. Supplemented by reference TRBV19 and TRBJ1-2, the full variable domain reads DGGITQSPKYLFRKEGQNVTLSCEQNLNHDAMYWYRQDPGQGLRLIYYSQIVNDFQKGDIAEGYSVSREKKESFPLTVTSAQKNPTAFYLCASRPLLGINYGYTFGSGTRLTVV.

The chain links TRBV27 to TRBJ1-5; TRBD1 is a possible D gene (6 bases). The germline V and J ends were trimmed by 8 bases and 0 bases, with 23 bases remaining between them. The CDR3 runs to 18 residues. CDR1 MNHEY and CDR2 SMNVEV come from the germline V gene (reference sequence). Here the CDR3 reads CASAPPDSESYSNQPQHF. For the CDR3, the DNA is TGTGCCAGCGCTCCCCCGGACAGCGAATCTTATAGCAATCAGCCCCAGCATTTT.

The CDR3 spells CASSFYGQAQETQYF. CDR3 nucleotide sequence: TGCGCCAGCAGCTTCTACGGACAGGCCCAAGAGACCCAGTACTTC. This chain links TRBV5-1 with TRBJ2-5; 7 nucleotides align to TRBD1. The J segment lost 1 base and the V segment lost 2 bases, leaving 5 bases of the junction unmatched. There are 15 residues in the CDR3. Per the germline V gene, CDR1 is SGHRS and CDR2 is YFSETQ.

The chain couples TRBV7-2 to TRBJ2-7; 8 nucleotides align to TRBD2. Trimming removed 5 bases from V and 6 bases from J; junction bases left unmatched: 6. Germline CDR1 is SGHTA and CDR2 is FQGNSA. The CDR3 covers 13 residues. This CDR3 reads CASSLREGLEQYF. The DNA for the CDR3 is TGTGCCAGCAGCCTACGGGAGGGCCTCGAGCAGTACTTC.

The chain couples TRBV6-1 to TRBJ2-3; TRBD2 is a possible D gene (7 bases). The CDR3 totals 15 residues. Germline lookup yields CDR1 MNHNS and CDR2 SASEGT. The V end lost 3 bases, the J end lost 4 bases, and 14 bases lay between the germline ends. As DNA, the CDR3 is TGTGCCAGCAGTGAGAGGGGGGGCAGGGCAGATACGCAGTATTTT. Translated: CASSERGGRADTQYF.

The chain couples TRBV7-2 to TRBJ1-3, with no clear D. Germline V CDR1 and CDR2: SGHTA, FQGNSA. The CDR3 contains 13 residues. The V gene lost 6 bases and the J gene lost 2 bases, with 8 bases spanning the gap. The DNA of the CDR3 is TGTGCCAGCAGTCAAAACCCTGGAAACACCATATATTTT. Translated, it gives CASSQNPGNTIYF.

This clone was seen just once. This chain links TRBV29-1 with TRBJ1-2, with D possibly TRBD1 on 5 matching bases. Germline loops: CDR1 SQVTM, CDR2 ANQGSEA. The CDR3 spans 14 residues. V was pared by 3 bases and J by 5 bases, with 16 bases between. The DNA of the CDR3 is TGCAGCGTTGAGCGATATACACAGGTTTATGGCTACACCTTC. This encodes CSVERYTQVYGYTF. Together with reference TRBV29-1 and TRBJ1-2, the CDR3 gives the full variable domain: SAVISQKPSRDICQRGTSLTIQCQVDSQVTMMFWYRQQPGQSLTLIATANQGSEATYESGFVIDKFPISRPNLTFSTLTVSNMSPEDSSIYLCSVERYTQVYGYTFGSGTRLTVV.

The chain's CDR3 is CASSITAGDIGEQFF. CDR3 nucleotides: TGTGCCAGCAGTATCACGGCAGGGGATATCGGTGAGCAGTTCTTC. This chain uses TRBV6-6 with TRBJ2-1, with D tentatively TRBD1 (6 bases). Trimming removed 5 bases from V and 9 bases from J, with 20 bases in between. This CDR3 is built from 15 residues. The germline gives CDR1 MNHNY, CDR2 SVGAGI (reference sequence).

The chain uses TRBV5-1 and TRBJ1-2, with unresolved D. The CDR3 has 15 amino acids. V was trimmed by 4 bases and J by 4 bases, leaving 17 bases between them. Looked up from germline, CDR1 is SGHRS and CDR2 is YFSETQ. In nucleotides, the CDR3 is TGCGCCAGCAGCCCATCAGACGCCTCTATCTATGGCTACACCTTC. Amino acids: CASSPSDASIYGYTF.

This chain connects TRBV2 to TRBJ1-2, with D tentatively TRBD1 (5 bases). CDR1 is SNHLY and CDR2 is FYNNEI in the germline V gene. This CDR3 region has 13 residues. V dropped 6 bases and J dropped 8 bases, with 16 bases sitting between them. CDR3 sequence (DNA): TGTGCCAGCAGGGGGGGGTGTACTATGGGCTACACCTTC. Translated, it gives CASRGGCTMGYTF.

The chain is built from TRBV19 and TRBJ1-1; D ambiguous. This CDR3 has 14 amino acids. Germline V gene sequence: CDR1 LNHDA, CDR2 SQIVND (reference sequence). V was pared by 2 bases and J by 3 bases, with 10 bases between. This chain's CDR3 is CASSIFSRDTEAFF. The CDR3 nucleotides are TGTGCCAGTAGTATATTCTCGCGGGACACTGAAGCTTTCTTT.

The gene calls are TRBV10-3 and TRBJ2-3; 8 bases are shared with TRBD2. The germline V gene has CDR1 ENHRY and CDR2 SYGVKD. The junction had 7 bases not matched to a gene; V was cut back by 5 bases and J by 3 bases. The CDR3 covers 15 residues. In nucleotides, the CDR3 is TGTGCCATCAGTTCGGCGGGGGGCAGGACAGATACGCAGTATTTT. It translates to CAISSAGGRTDTQYF.

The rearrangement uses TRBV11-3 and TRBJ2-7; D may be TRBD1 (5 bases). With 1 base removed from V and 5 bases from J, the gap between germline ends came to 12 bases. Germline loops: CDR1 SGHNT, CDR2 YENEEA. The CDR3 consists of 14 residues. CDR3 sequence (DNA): TGTGCCAGCAGCTTAGGCGGTGGGGCCCACGAGCAGTACTTC. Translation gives CASSLGGGAHEQYF.

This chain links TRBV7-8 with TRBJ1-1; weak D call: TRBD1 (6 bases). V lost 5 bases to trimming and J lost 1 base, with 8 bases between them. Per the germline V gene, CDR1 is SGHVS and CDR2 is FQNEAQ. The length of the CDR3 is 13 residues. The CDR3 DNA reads TGTGCCAGCAGCCACAGGGAGAACACTGAAGCTTTCTTT. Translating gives CASSHRENTEAFF.

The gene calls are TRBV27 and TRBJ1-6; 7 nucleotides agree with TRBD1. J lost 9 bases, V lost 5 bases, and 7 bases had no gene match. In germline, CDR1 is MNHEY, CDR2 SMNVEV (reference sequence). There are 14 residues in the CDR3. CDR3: CASSDRAVGSPLHF. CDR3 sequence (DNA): TGTGCCAGCAGTGACAGGGCCGTTGGTTCACCCCTCCACTTT.

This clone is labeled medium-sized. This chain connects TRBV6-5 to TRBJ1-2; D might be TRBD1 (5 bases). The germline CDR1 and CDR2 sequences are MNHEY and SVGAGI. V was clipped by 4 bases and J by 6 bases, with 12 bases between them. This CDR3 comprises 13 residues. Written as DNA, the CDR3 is TGTGCCAGCAGTTTCGCCGGGGCCGATGGCTACACCTTC. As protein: CASSFAGADGYTF.

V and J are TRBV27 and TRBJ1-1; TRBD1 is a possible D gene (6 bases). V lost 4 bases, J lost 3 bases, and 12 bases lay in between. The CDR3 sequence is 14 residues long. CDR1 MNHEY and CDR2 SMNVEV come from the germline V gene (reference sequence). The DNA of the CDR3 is TGTGCCAGCAGTTCTTACAGGGTTTACACTGAAGCTTTCTTT. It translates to CASSSYRVYTEAFF.

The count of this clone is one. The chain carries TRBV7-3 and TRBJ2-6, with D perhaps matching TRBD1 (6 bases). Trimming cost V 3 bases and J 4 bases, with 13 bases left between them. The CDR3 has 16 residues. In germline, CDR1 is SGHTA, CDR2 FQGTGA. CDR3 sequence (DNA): TGTGCCAGCAGCTTCTTAACAGGGTCCGGGGCCAACGTCCTGACTTTC. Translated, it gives CASSFLTGSGANVLTF.

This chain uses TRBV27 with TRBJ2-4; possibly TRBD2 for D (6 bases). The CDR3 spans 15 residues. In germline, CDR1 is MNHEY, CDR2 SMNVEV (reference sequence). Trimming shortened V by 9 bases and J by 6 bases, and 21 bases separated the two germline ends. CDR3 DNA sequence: TGTGCCAGTGGCCCCACGGGGCGGGAACTAAACATTCAGTACTTC. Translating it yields CASGPTGRELNIQYF.

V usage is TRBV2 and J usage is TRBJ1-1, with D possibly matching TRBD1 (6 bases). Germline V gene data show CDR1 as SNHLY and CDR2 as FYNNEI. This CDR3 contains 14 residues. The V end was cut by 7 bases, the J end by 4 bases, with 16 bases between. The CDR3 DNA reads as TGTGCCAGCAAGAACCAGGGGAGGTCCACTGAAGCTTTCTTT. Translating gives CASKNQGRSTEAFF.

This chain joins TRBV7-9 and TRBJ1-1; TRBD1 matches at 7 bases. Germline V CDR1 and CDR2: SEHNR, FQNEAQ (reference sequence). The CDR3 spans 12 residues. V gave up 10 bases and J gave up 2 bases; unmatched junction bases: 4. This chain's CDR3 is CAIQGSNTEAFF. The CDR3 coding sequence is TGTGCCATACAGGGGTCCAACACTGAAGCTTTCTTT.

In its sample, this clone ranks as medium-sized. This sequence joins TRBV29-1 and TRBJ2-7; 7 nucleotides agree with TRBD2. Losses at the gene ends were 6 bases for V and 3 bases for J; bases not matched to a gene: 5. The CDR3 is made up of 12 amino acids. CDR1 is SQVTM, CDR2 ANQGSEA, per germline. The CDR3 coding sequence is TGCAGCGTGGCAGGGACTAACTACGAGCAGTACTTC. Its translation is CSVAGTNYEQYF.

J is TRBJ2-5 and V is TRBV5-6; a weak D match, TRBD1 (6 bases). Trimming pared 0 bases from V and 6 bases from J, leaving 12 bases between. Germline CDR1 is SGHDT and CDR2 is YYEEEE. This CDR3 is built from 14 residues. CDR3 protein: CASSLGGQGKTQYF. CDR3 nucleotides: TGTGCCAGCAGCTTGGGGGGGCAGGGGAAGACCCAGTACTTC. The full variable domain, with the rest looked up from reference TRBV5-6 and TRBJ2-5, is DAGVTQSPTHLIKTRGQQVTLRCSPKSGHDTVSWYQQALGQGPQFIFQYYEEEERQRGNFPDRFSGHQFPNYSSELNVNALLLGDSALYLCASSLGGQGKTQYFGPGTRLLVL.

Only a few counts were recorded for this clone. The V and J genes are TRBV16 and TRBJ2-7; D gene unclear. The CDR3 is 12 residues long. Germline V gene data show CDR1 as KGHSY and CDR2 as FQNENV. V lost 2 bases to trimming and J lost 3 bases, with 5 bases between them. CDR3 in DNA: TGTGCCAGCAGCCAACTCCACTACGAGCAGTACTTC. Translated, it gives CASSQLHYEQYF.

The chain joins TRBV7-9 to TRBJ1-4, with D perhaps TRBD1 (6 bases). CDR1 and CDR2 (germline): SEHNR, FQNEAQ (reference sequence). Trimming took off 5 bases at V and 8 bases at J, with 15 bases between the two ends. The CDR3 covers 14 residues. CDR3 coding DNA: TGTGCCAGCAGCGTAACAGGGTCCCAGGAAAAACTGTTTTTT. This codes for CASSVTGSQEKLFF.